What follows describes a single T cell receptor (beta chain). The junction and the germline gene differ at one end; a read error may be behind it. These data come from a study of T-cell memory formation after mild COVID-19. TCRdb fed the 5' RACE reads into MiXCR, producing one record per CDR3 protein. This table holds a few hundred thousand distinct CDR3 sequences, roughly 25% found once. Germline CDR1 LGHNA, CDR2 YNFKEQ. The CDR3 has 16 amino acids. The chain combines TRBV4-2 with TRBJ2-7, with D perhaps matching TRBD1 or TRBD2 (5 bases each). The origin of this receptor is an adult woman who had mild COVID-19 (a few samples of this study predate the infection). Cell type and time point are not known. Sequencing used PBMCs or a T cell subset sorted from them (not recorded which). This CDR3 reads CASGQETGTGIYEQYF. The CDR3, as DNA: TGTGCCAGCGGCCAAGAGACGGGAACAGGAATCTACGAGCAGTACTTC.